The entry below gives a single T cell receptor (beta chain) sequence along with its context. Its antigen specificity is not known. Base qualities are not at hand, and no much larger clone is one base apart. These data come from a study of technical replicates of blood from several donors (dated by TCRdb to 2016 to 2017). V was cut back by 0 bases and J by 1 base, leaving a gap of 7 bases between them. CDR3 length: 15 amino acids, cysteine to phenylalanine. Only CDR3 DNA is held: 45 bases, read in frame from base 1. Sequences MNHEY (CDR1) and SVGAGI (CDR2) are obtained from the germline V gene. The method was the immunoSEQ multiplex PCR assay. Not all clones reach the TCRdb copy of this immuneACCESS table, which keeps in-frame sequences only. Checked studies attribute under half of the gap to unresolved V genes and leave the rest unexplained. This sample has approximately 79,000 clones in its table, and around nine tenths of those were observed once. The biggest ten clones account for approximately 0.4% of the sample.

The chain links TRBV6-5 with TRBJ2-1, with the D segment identity uncertain. This sequence originates from a human donor in good health. Sequenced input: T cells isolated from PBMCs. CDR3 reads: CASSYSRSSYNEQFF. The nucleotides are TGTGCCAGCAGTTACTCAAGGAGTTCCTACAATGAGCAGTTCTTC.